The 30 T cell receptor beta chains presented below share a single source sample, sequenced in a study of T cells in localized non-small cell lung cancer. Libraries were prepared by immunoSEQ multiplex PCR; TCRdb keeps only in-frame clonotypes and omits some of them. The repertoire holds around 24,000 clones, with more than 85% as singletons. The material was peripheral blood, obtained before any cancer treatment. The receptors here all came from a male donor aged 60 or older with stage I squamous cell lung carcinoma.

V and J are TRBV7-3 and TRBJ2-3; maybe TRBD2 (6 bases). The CDR3 is made up of 16 amino acids. The ends were cut back, 4 bases at V and 1 base at J, with 15 bases in the middle. Germline CDR1 and CDR2: SGHTA and FQGTGA. The CDR3 bases are TGTGCCAGCAGCTCGGGGGTTAAGGCGGGCACAGATACGCAGTATTTT. This codes for CASSSGVKAGTDTQYF.

This sequence joins TRBV5-1 and TRBJ2-1; D may be TRBD1 (6 bases). This CDR3 has 20 residues. The germline V gene encodes CDR1 SGHRS and CDR2 YFSETQ. V gave up 4 bases and J gave up 4 bases, with 30 bases separating them. The CDR3, as DNA: TGCGCCAGCAGCCGGCGGAATTTGCGGCAGGGGTATGATCCATACAATGAGCAGTTCTTC. Amino acid sequence: CASSRRNLRQGYDPYNEQFF.

The chain couples TRBV2 to TRBJ1-2; D gene uncertain. Germline assignment: CDR1 SNHLY and CDR2 FYNNEI. The CDR3 is made up of 14 amino acids. V lost 5 bases, J lost 3 bases, and 13 bases lay in between. Written as DNA, the CDR3 is TGTGCCAGCAGTAGGGCAGTGAAGGACTATGGCTACACCTTC. As protein: CASSRAVKDYGYTF.

The chain links TRBV5-1 to TRBJ1-2; the match to TRBD1 covers 9 bases. V was pared by 0 bases and J by 8 bases, with 5 bases of the junction left unmatched. The germline CDR1 and CDR2 sequences are SGHRS and YFSETQ. This CDR3 spans 14 amino acids. CDR3 DNA: TGCGCCAGCAGCTTGGAACAGGGGGCGCGAGGCTACACCTTC. This codes for CASSLEQGARGYTF.

In this sample, this clone turned up once. V gene TRBV7-9 combines with J gene TRBJ1-5; 7 bases align to TRBD1. The CDR3 totals 13 residues. The V and J ends lost 5 bases and 6 bases, in that order; junction bases with no gene match: 4. CDR1 is SEHNR, CDR2 FQNEAQ, per germline (reference sequence). CDR3 region: CASSLQGGQPQHF. The CDR3 DNA sequence: TGTGCCAGCAGCCTTCAGGGGGGTCAGCCCCAGCATTTT.

The gene calls are TRBV19 and TRBJ1-6; D gene ambiguous. The CDR3 loop spans 12 amino acids. Trimming removed 2 bases at V and 6 bases at J, with 2 bases between. In germline, CDR1 is LNHDA, CDR2 SQIVND (reference sequence). The CDR3 loop is CASSITNSPLHF. The CDR3 bases are TGTGCCAGTAGTATAACTAATTCACCCCTCCACTTT.

The CDR3 spells CAWSETRNTEAFF. CDR3 coding DNA: TGTGCCTGGAGTGAGACACGGAACACTGAAGCTTTCTTT. This chain joins TRBV30 and TRBJ1-1, with no clear D. Germline CDR1 GTSNPN, CDR2 SVGIG (reference sequence). This CDR3 has 13 residues. The V end was cut by 1 base, the J end by 1 base, with 7 bases between.

This clone was detected once. The chain couples TRBV11-2 to TRBJ2-3, with TRBD1 matching over 11 bases. Per the germline V gene, CDR1 is SGHAT and CDR2 is FQNNGV. V trimming: 4 bases; J trimming: 6 bases; junction bases outside the gene matches: 6. This CDR3 region has 15 residues. CDR3 region: CASSSPDRGLDTQYF. In nucleotides, the CDR3 is TGTGCCAGCAGCTCCCCGGACAGGGGGCTGGATACGCAGTATTTT. The full variable domain, completed using reference TRBV11-2 and TRBJ2-3, is EAGVAQSPRYKIIEKRQSVAFWCNPISGHATLYWYQQILGQGPKLLIQFQNNGVVDDSQLPKDRFSAERLKGVDSTLKIQPAKLEDSAVYLCASSSPDRGLDTQYFGPGTRLTVL.

The V call is TRBV10-1, the J call TRBJ2-1; D is ambiguous. The CDR3 runs to 12 residues. Trimming shortened V by 8 bases and J by 4 bases, and 9 bases separated the two germline ends. Germline V CDR1 and CDR2: WNHNN, SYGVQD (reference sequence). This CDR3 reads CASGESYNEQFF. The CDR3 DNA reads as TGCGCCAGCGGAGAATCTTACAATGAGCAGTTCTTC.

This clone was detected a few times. The V and J genes are TRBV9 and TRBJ2-5; TRBD1 matches 7 bases. V shed 4 bases, J shed 3 bases, and the junction held 6 bases outside the gene matches. The germline V gene encodes CDR1 SGDLS and CDR2 YYNGEE. The CDR3 covers 14 residues. The CDR3 DNA reads as TGTGCCAGCAGCCCTCAGACAGGGAAAGAGACCCAGTACTTC. This gives the protein CASSPQTGKETQYF.

The chain couples TRBV4-1 to TRBJ1-5, with 11 bases matching TRBD1. The V and J ends lost 4 bases and 7 bases, in that order; junction bases with no gene match: 18. The germline gives CDR1 MGHRA, CDR2 YSYEKL. CDR3 length equals 19 residues. CDR3 residues: CASSRSSSDGQGAWQPQHF. CDR3 nucleotide sequence: TGCGCCAGCAGCCGCTCATCCTCCGACGGACAGGGGGCTTGGCAGCCCCAGCATTTT.

The CDR3 coding sequence is TGTGCCTGGAGTGCGTTCTCTAGCGGGTCCGGGGAGCAGTACTTC. Its translation: CAWSAFSSGSGEQYF. The chain couples TRBV30 to TRBJ2-7; 8 bases line up with TRBD2. Germline V gene lookup returns CDR1 GTSNPN and CDR2 SVGIG (reference sequence). The length of the CDR3 is 15 residues. J lost 7 bases, V lost 1 base, and 12 bases had no gene match.

This clone was recorded only once. The chain joins TRBV7-2 to TRBJ1-2; no firm D call. Germline CDR1 is SGHTA and CDR2 is FQGNSA. The V end was cut by 3 bases, the J end by 4 bases, with 15 bases between. This CDR3 has 15 amino acids. In DNA, the CDR3 is TGTGCCAGCAGCTTTAGGTCCAGAGGTCCCTATGGCTACACCTTC. Protein: CASSFRSRGPYGYTF.

This clone was seen just once. V usage is TRBV28 and J usage is TRBJ2-1; D is perhaps TRBD1 (5 bases). The germline V gene has CDR1 MDHEN and CDR2 SYDVKM. The V gene lost 9 bases and the J gene lost 4 bases, with 13 bases spanning the gap. The CDR3 extends over 13 amino acids. The CDR3 DNA sequence: TGTGCCAGTAACCAGGGTACTTACAATGAGCAGTTCTTC. Its protein product is CASNQGTYNEQFF.

The gene calls are TRBV6-6 and TRBJ1-6; D unresolved. This CDR3 contains 16 residues. Germline V CDR1 and CDR2: MNHNY, SVGAGI (reference sequence). V lost 5 bases and J lost 0, with 11 bases in between. The CDR3 DNA reads as TGTGCCAGCAGTCCATCTTTTAGCTCCTATAATTCACCCCTCCACTTT. Its translation: CASSPSFSSYNSPLHF.

The rearrangement uses TRBV6-6 and TRBJ1-2, with D uncertain. V dropped 0 bases and J dropped 7 bases, with 12 bases sitting between them. The CDR3 length is 14 residues. Germline CDR1 and CDR2: MNHNY and SVGAGI (reference sequence). The CDR3 is CASSYSVWQSGYTF. The CDR3 DNA sequence: TGTGCCAGCAGTTACTCGGTCTGGCAGTCTGGCTACACCTTC.

The V and J genes are TRBV5-6 and TRBJ2-5; possible D gene TRBD1, 5 bases. Per germline, CDR1 SGHDT and CDR2 YYEEEE. V was trimmed by 1 base and J by 2 bases, leaving 12 bases between them. CDR3 length: 15 residues. Here the CDR3 reads CASSLQQVMQETQYF. CDR3 bases: TGTGCCAGCAGCTTGCAACAGGTCATGCAAGAGACCCAGTACTTC.

V is TRBV6-5 and J is TRBJ2-1; D perhaps matches TRBD2 (5 bases). The CDR3 has 15 residues. From germline, CDR1 is MNHEY and CDR2 SVGAGI. V lost 5 bases to trimming and J lost 2 bases, with 13 bases between them. The CDR3 is CASSRSNGAYNEQFF. In DNA form, the CDR3 reads TGTGCCAGCAGTCGATCAAACGGGGCCTACAATGAGCAGTTCTTC.

V gene TRBV25-1 combines with J gene TRBJ1-5, with D perhaps matching TRBD1 (6 bases). V lost 2 bases to trimming and J lost 4 bases, with 6 bases between them. From germline, CDR1 is MGHDK and CDR2 SYGVNS. The CDR3 is 13 residues long. This CDR3 is CASSETGNQPQHF. The DNA for the CDR3 is TGTGCCAGCAGTGAAACAGGGAATCAGCCCCAGCATTTT.

This clone was recorded a few times. This chain joins TRBV6-5 and TRBJ1-1; 7 bases fit TRBD1. Trimming cost V 5 bases and J 2 bases; bases outside gene matches: 5. The CDR3 runs to 14 residues. CDR1 and CDR2 from the germline V gene are MNHEY and SVGAGI. DNA of the CDR3: TGTGCCAGCAGTCCTAACAGGGGAAACACTGAAGCTTTCTTT. This translates into CASSPNRGNTEAFF.

This sequence joins TRBV6-5 and TRBJ2-7, with D possibly matching TRBD2 (6 bases). V lost 6 bases to trimming and J lost 7 bases, with 16 bases between them. Germline V lookup: CDR1 MNHEY, CDR2 SVGAGI. The CDR3 extends over 13 amino acids. CDR3 sequence: CASSAGTPVEQYF. CDR3 bases: TGTGCCAGCAGCGCCGGGACTCCCGTGGAGCAGTACTTC.

V is TRBV6-5 and J is TRBJ1-1; D not certain. Trimming pared 4 bases from V and 7 bases from J, leaving 10 bases between. This CDR3 has 12 residues. Per germline, CDR1 MNHEY and CDR2 SVGAGI. The DNA of the CDR3 is TGTGCCAGCAGTTTAGGACCTGGTGAAGCTTTCTTT. This gives the protein CASSLGPGEAFF.

This rearrangement joins TRBV19 to TRBJ1-2; 7 bases line up with TRBD1. In germline, CDR1 is LNHDA, CDR2 SQIVND (reference sequence). The trim removed 7 bases at V and 4 bases at J, leaving 12 bases unmatched. The CDR3 runs 15 residues. The CDR3 DNA follows: TGTGCCAGTACCAACCAGGGGAAGGGGGCCTATGGCTACACCTTC. It yields the protein CASTNQGKGAYGYTF. Looking up the rest from reference TRBV19 and TRBJ1-2 gives the full variable domain: DGGITQSPKYLFRKEGQNVTLSCEQNLNHDAMYWYRQDPGQGLRLIYYSQIVNDFQKGDIAEGYSVSREKKESFPLTVTSAQKNPTAFYLCASTNQGKGAYGYTFGSGTRLTVV.

The rearrangement links TRBV11-2 to TRBJ2-3, with no clear D. CDR3 size: 11 residues. V was pared by 3 bases and J by 6 bases, with 4 bases between. CDR1 SGHAT and CDR2 FQNNGV come from the germline V gene. The CDR3 bases are TGTGCCAGCAGCTTCGGGGATACGCAGTATTTT. Protein product: CASSFGDTQYF.

This clone appeared a few times. This sequence joins TRBV9 and TRBJ2-3; D not certain. This CDR3 is 14 amino acids long. Germline values: CDR1 SGDLS, CDR2 YYNGEE. Trimming took 3 bases from V and 3 from J, leaving 11 bases between them. The CDR3 reads CASSGPPPTDTQYF. In DNA form, the CDR3 reads TGTGCCAGCAGCGGACCCCCCCCGACAGATACGCAGTATTTT.

V is TRBV9 and J is TRBJ2-7; D may match TRBD1 or TRBD2 (6 bases each). Germline assignment: CDR1 SGDLS and CDR2 YYNGEE. The CDR3 is made up of 15 amino acids. Trimming took 0 bases from V and 6 from J, leaving 16 bases between them. The CDR3 DNA sequence: TGTGCCAGCAGCGTAGGGGACTGGGGGCTATCCGAGCAGTACTTC. Protein sequence: CASSVGDWGLSEQYF.

The rearrangement uses TRBV5-1 and TRBJ1-3; the match to TRBD1 covers 7 bases. Germline V gives CDR1 SGHRS, CDR2 YFSETQ. With V trimmed by 4 bases and J by 4 bases, 8 bases remained unmatched. This CDR3 is 15 amino acids long. The CDR3 sequence: CASSARQGSGNTIYF. The DNA for the CDR3 is TGCGCCAGCAGCGCCCGACAGGGTTCGGGAAACACCATATATTTT.

The chain joins TRBV19 to TRBJ2-3; 8 nucleotides line up with TRBD2. CDR3 size: 12 residues. Unmatched junction bases numbered 3, after V lost 9 bases and J lost 4 bases. Germline CDR1 and CDR2: LNHDA and SQIVND (reference sequence). This CDR3 reads CASGGAADTQYF. The CDR3 region has the DNA TGTGCCAGCGGGGGGGCGGCAGATACGCAGTATTTT. The full variable domain, with the rest looked up from reference TRBV19 and TRBJ2-3, is DGGITQSPKYLFRKEGQNVTLSCEQNLNHDAMYWYRQDPGQGLRLIYYSQIVNDFQKGDIAEGYSVSREKKESFPLTVTSAQKNPTAFYLCASGGAADTQYFGPGTRLTVL.

The genes are TRBV18 and TRBJ2-6, with D unclear. From germline, CDR1 is KGHSH and CDR2 LQKENI. Trimming left V 2 bases short and J 0 bases short, with 14 bases between. CDR3 length: 18 residues. CDR3 nucleotide sequence: TGTGCCAGCTCACCAAGGACCGTCTCACTCTCTGGGGCCAACGTCCTGACTTTC. Protein product: CASSPRTVSLSGANVLTF.

The chain combines TRBV7-8 with TRBJ2-7, with 7 bases identical to TRBD1. V lost 1 base and J lost 6; bases outside the gene matches: 3. Germline V lookup: CDR1 SGHVS, CDR2 FQNEAQ. This CDR3 contains 13 residues. CDR3 sequence reads: CASSLGQGAEQYF. The CDR3 nucleotides are TGTGCCAGCAGCTTAGGACAGGGCGCCGAGCAGTACTTC.